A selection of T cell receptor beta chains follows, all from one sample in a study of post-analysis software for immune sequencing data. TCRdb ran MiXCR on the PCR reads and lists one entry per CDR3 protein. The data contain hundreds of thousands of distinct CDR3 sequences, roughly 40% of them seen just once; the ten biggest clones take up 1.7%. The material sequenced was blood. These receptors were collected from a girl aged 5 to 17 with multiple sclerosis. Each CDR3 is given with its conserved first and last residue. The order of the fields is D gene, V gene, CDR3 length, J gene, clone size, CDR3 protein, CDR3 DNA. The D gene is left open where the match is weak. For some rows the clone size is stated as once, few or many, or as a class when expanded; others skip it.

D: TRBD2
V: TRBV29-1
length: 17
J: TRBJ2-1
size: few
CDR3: CSVEDPSLAGKYNEQFF
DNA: TGCAGCGTTGAAGATCCGTCTCTAGCGGGAAAGTACAATGAGCAGTTCTTC

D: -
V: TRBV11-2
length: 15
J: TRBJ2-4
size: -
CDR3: CASSLTGARGNIQYF
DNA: TGTGCCAGCAGCTTAACGGGGGCGCGAGGAAACATTCAGTACTTC

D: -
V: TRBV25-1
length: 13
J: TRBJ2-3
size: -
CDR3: CASSNYPTDTQYF
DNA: TGTGCCAGCTCCAATTACCCCACAGATACGCAGTATTTT

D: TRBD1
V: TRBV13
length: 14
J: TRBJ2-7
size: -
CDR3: CASSFSQGVYEQYF
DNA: TGTGCCAGCAGCTTTTCACAGGGGGTCTACGAGCAGTACTTC

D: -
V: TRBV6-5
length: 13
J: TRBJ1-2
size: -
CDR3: CASSNTGRGGYTF
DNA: TGTGCCAGCAGTAATACGGGTCGGGGAGGCTACACCTTC

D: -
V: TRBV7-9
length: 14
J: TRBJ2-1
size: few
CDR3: CASSLTGNYNEQFF
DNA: TGTGCCAGCAGTCTCACAGGGAACTACAATGAGCAGTTCTTC

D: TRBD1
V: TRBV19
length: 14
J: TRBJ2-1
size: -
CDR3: CASGTGGFSNEQFF
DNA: TGTGCCAGTGGGACAGGGGGATTTAGCAATGAGCAGTTCTTC

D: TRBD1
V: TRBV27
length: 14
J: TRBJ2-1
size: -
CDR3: CASAGGLTYNEQFF
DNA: TGTGCCAGCGCAGGGGGTTTGACCTACAATGAGCAGTTCTTC

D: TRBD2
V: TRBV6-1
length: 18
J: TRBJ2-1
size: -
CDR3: CASSPSFSGRVGYNEQFF
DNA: TGTGCCAGCAGTCCAAGCTTTAGCGGGAGAGTCGGGTACAATGAGCAGTTCTTC

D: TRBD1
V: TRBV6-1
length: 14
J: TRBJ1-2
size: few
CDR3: CASSEGQLFYGYTF
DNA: TGTGCCAGCAGTGAGGGACAGCTTTTTTATGGCTACACCTTC

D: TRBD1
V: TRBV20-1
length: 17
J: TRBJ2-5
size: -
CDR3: CSARGFSPGTGLQTQYF
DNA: TGCAGTGCTAGAGGTTTTTCGCCTGGGACAGGTCTTCAGACCCAGTACTTC

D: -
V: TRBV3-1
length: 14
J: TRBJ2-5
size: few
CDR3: CASSQVRGGETQYF
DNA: TGTGCCAGCAGCCAGGTGAGAGGGGGAGAGACCCAGTACTTC

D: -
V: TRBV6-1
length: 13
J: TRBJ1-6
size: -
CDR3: CASRGRVVTPLHF
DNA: TGTGCCAGCAGGGGCAGGGTCGTCACACCCCTCCACTTT

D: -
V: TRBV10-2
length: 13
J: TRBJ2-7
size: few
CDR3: CASSVGKGYEQYF
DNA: TGCGCCAGCAGTGTGGGGAAGGGGTACGAGCAGTACTTC

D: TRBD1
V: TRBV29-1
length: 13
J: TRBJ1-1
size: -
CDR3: CSVIKARGQKAFF
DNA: TGCAGCGTTATCAAGGCCAGGGGGCAGAAAGCTTTCTTT

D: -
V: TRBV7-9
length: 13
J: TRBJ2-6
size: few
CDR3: CASGRAGANVLTF
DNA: TGTGCCAGCGGACGGGCTGGGGCCAACGTCCTGACTTTC

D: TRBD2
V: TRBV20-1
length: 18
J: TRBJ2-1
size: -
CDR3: CSAHTLRTSGSSYNEQFF
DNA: TGCAGTGCCCATACCCTCCGGACTAGCGGGAGCTCCTACAATGAGCAGTTCTTC

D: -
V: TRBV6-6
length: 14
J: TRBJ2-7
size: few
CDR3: CASLPGAGYYEQYF
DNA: TGTGCCAGTCTACCGGGGGCAGGGTACTACGAGCAGTACTTC

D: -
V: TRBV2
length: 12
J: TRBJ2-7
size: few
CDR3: CASTTAFYEQYF
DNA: TGTGCCAGCACTACGGCTTTTTACGAGCAGTACTTC

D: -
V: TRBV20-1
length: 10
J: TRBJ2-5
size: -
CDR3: CSAPQGTQYF
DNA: TGCAGTGCTCCTCAGGGGACCCAGTACTTC

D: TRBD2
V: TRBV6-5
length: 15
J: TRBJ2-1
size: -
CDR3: CASSYRGRAYNGQFF
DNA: TGTGCCAGCAGTTATCGCGGGAGGGCTTACAATGGGCAGTTCTTC

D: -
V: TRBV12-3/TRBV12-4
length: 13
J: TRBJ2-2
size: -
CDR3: CASSSYGDGELFF
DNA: TGTGCCAGCAGCTCATATGGGGACGGGGAGCTGTTTTTT

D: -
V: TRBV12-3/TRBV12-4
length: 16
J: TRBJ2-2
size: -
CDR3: CASSLRTAASPGELFF
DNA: TGTGCCAGCAGTTTAAGGACAGCTGCCTCACCCGGGGAGCTGTTTTTT

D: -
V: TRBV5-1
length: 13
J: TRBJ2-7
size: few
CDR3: CASGALSLYEQYF
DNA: TGCGCCAGCGGGGCCCTCTCTCTCTACGAGCAGTACTTC

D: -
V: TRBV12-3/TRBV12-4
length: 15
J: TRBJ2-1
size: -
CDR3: CASRPKSGSYNEQFF
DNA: TGTGCCAGCAGGCCTAAAAGCGGTTCCTACAATGAGCAGTTCTTC